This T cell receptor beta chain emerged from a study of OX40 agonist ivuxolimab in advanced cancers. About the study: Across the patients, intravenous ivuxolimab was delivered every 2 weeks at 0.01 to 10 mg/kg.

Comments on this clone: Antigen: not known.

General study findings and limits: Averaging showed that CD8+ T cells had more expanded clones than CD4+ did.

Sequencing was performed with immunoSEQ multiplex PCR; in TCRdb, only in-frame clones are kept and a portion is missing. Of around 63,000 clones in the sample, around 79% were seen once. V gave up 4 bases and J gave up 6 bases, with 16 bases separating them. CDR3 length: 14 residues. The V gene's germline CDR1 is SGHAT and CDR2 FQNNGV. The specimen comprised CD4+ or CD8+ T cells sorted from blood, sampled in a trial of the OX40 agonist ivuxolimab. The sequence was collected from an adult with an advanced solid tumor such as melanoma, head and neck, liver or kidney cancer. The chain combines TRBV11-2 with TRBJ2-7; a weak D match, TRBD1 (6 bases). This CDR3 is CASSSRGRDREQYV. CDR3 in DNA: TGTGCCAGCAGCTCCAGGGGCCGGGACCGCGAGCAGTACGTC.